This T cell receptor (beta chain) was sequenced during a study of blood T cell repertoires in COVID-19. Across the study: Material from acute and convalescent COVID-19 was sourced from the United States, Italy and Spain. T cells, B-cell-depleted T cells, or PBMCs provided the cDNA or gDNA that served as material.

This CDR3 is built from 16 residues. V was pared by 6 bases and J by 3 bases, with 7 bases of the junction left unmatched. The germline gives CDR1 SGHAT, CDR2 FQNNGV. Original data processing: Amplification of reference gene primers was used by the study to estimate nucleated cell counts. Here immunoSEQ multiplex PCR was the method, and the copy in TCRdb shows in-frame clones only, minus some. Clone size and V and J calls were adopted from that table, with D and trimming inferred from the DNA. The sample shows about 43,000 clones, 83% of them seen only once. The TCR sequence derives from a man of 80 years or more in a cohort sampled during active COVID-19. V usage is TRBV11-2 and J usage is TRBJ2-2, with 10 bases that match TRBD2. Material: peripheral blood. Here the CDR3 reads CASRLIAGGYTGELFF. The CDR3 nucleotides are TGTGCCAGCAGGTTAATAGCGGGGGGATACACCGGGGAGCTGTTTTTT.